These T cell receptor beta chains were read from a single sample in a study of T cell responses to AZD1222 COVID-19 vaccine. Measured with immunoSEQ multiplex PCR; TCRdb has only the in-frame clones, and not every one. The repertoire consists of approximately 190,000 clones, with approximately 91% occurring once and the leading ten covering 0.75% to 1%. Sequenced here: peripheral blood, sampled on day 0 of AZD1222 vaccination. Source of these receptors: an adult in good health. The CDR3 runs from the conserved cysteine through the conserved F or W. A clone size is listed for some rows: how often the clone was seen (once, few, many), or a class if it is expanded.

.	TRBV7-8	CASSLQGYGYTF
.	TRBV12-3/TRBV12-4	CASSSVGHQFF
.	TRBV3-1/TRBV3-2	CASSRRGTGAYEQYF
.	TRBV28	CASSPSRILEAFF
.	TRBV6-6	CASSYPGQGTGELFF
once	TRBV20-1	CSARHMETQYF
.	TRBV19	CASSYIGTGEPQYF
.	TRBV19	CASSIDIQADTQYF
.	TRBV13	CASSFGGSSYEQYF
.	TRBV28	CASTRREKLFF
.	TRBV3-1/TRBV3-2	CASSHGDREAFF
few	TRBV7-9	CASSFTSGRAYNEQFF
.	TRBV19	CASSTTKGHYEQYF
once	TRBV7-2	CASRLPEGAGNTIYF
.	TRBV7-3	CASSSTNGDRVADTQYF
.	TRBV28	CASSPFGRGYTF
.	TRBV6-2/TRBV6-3	CASSYSNRGPYEQYF
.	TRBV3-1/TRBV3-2	CASSQDSGNGELFF
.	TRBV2	CASCLPVSPLHF
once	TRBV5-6	CASSHRPTLNTEAFF
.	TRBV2	CASRLDSSYEQYF
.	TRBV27	CASSLKRKGRNNYGYTF
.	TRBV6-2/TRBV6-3	CASSYSPGLGTGELFF
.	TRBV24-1	CATSQPGLDTQYF
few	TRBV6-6	CASSYPEGEAFF
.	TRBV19	CASGQGYGYTF
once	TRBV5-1	CASSFGQQMNEQYF
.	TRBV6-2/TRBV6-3	CASSYSSYNSPLHF
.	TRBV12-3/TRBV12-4	CASSQGAEAFF